A selection of T cell receptor beta chains follows, all from one sample in a study of shared clonotypes between healthy human individuals. Profiling relied on immunoSEQ multiplex PCR, and the TCRdb table lists in-frame clones only, not all of them. Among about 2.1 million clones listed, 93% were seen once. Source material: naive CD8+ T cells from PBMCs. The receptors come from a man younger than 30 in good health. Some clones in this sample may be carry-over from other donors' samples. The CDR3 runs from the conserved cysteine through the conserved F or W. D genes are given only for firm matches. Clone size is stated in some rows and not others, as once, few, many or a class when expanded.

v_gene	j_gene	d_gene	abundance	CDR3nt	CDR3aa
TRBV4-3	TRBJ2-1	TRBD2	-	TGCGCCAGCAGCCAAGTTTTGACTAGCGGCCATTTGGAGCAGTTCTTC	CASSQVLTSGHLEQFF
TRBV7-9	TRBJ2-1	-	-	TGTGCCAGCAGCCCTCTTTACGAGCAGTTCTTC	CASSPLYEQFF
TRBV7-9	TRBJ2-1	TRBD2	-	TGTGCCAGCAGCCCCCACGGGGGGGCTCCGGACAATGAGCAGTTCTTC	CASSPHGGAPDNEQFF
TRBV6-5	TRBJ2-7	-	-	TGTGCCAGCAGTTACTCTTCCGGGAAGTGGACCTACGAGCAGTACTTC	CASSYSSGKWTYEQYF
TRBV21-1	TRBJ2-7	-	-	TGTGCCAGCAGCATGATAGCGGGACCCACCTACGAGCAGTACTTC	CASSMIAGPTYEQYF
TRBV4-1	TRBJ2-7	-	-	TGCGCCAGCAGCCAAGATCGGTACGAGCAGTACTTC	CASSQDRYEQYF
TRBV10-3	TRBJ1-2	-	-	TGTGCCATCAGTGACTGGGGGATGGATGGCTACACCTTC	CAISDWGMDGYTF
TRBV6-5	TRBJ2-1	-	once	TGTGCCAGCAGTTACTTAGGGGGGAGGGCCTACAATGAGCAGTTCTTC	CASSYLGGRAYNEQFF
TRBV10-3	TRBJ2-3	TRBD2	-	TGTGCCATCAGTGACAAACTAGCGGGAAAAACAGATACGCAGTATTTT	CAISDKLAGKTDTQYF
TRBV28	TRBJ1-2	-	-	TGTGCCAGCAGTTTACTGGGACCGGGGGATGGCTACACCTTC	CASSLLGPGDGYTF
TRBV29-1	TRBJ2-7	-	-	TGCAGCGTTGTAGGGACCGGGACGGTCTACGAGCAGTACTTC	CSVVGTGTVYEQYF
TRBV11-2	TRBJ2-1	TRBD2	-	TGTGCCAGCAGCCAGGGACTAGCGGCTTCCAATGAGCAGTTCTTC	CASSQGLAASNEQFF
TRBV19	TRBJ2-1	TRBD2	-	TGTGCCAGTAGTAAACCGGGACTAGCGACTGAGCAGTTCTTC	CASSKPGLATEQFF
TRBV7-8	TRBJ1-4	-	-	TGTGCCAGCAGCTTATCCCGGATTGGGATTGCAACTAATGAAAAACTGTTTTTT	CASSLSRIGIATNEKLFF
TRBV6-4	TRBJ2-2	-	-	TGTGCCAGCAGTGACTCGATGGGTACCGGGGAGCTGTTTTTT	CASSDSMGTGELFF
TRBV28	TRBJ2-5	TRBD2	-	TGTGCCAGCAGTTTATTCCTAGCGGGCAGAATCCAAGAGACCCAGTACTTC	CASSLFLAGRIQETQYF
TRBV19	TRBJ2-7	-	-	TGTGCCACCTCCGGGGATACCTACGAGCAGTACTTC	CATSGDTYEQYF
TRBV19	TRBJ1-1	TRBD1	-	TGTGCCAGTAGTCGGCGGGACAGGGGTCGACTGAACACTGAAGCTTTCTTT	CASSRRDRGRLNTEAFF
TRBV28	TRBJ2-7	-	-	TGTGCCAGCAGCGATACCGGGACTGGCTACGAGCAGTACTTC	CASSDTGTGYEQYF
TRBV5-1	TRBJ1-2	-	-	TGCGCCAGCAGCTCGGCGCAGGCCAGTGTCTATGGCTACACCTTC	CASSSAQASVYGYTF
TRBV4-1	TRBJ2-2	-	-	TGCGCCAGCAGCATTGGCTTCCTCGAGGGTCGGACCGGGGAGCTGTTTTTT	CASSIGFLEGRTGELFF
TRBV7-9	TRBJ2-1	TRBD1	-	TGTGCCAGCAGCTTTCCAGACAGGGGTAGGGATGAGCAGTTCTTC	CASSFPDRGRDEQFF
TRBV7-3	TRBJ1-2	-	-	TGTGCCAGTACGGGCTACACCTTC	CASTGYTF
TRBV27	TRBJ1-2	TRBD1	-	TGTGCCAGCAGTTTATCGTATTATCCTAAGGGGGCGGGTGGCTACACCTTC	CASSLSYYPKGAGGYTF